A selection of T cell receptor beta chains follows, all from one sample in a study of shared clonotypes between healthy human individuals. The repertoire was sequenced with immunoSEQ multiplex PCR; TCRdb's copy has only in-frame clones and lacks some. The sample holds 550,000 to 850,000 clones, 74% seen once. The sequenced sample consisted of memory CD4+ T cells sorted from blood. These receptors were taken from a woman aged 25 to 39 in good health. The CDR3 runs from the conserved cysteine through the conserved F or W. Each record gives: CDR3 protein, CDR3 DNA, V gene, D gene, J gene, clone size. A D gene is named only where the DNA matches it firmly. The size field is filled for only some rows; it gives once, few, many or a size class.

CDR3aa: CASSLRRTVSTYNEQFF
CDR3nt: TGTGCCAGCAGCTTAAGGAGGACAGTCAGCACCTACAATGAGCAGTTCTTC
v_gene: TRBV7-8
d_gene: .
j_gene: TRBJ2-1
abundance: once

CDR3aa: CASWTRPDNEQFF
CDR3nt: TGTGCCAGTTGGACCCGTCCCGACAATGAGCAGTTCTTC
v_gene: TRBV6-6
d_gene: .
j_gene: TRBJ2-1
abundance: few

CDR3aa: CASSLVPGQGTYEQYF
CDR3nt: TGTGCCAGCAGCTTAGTTCCGGGACAGGGGACCTACGAGCAGTACTTC
v_gene: TRBV7-6
d_gene: TRBD1
j_gene: TRBJ2-7
abundance: .

CDR3aa: CASSLARGVDTQYF
CDR3nt: TGTGCCAGCAGCTTAGCGCGGGGGGTGGATACGCAGTATTTT
v_gene: TRBV11-1
d_gene: TRBD2
j_gene: TRBJ2-3
abundance: .

CDR3aa: CASSTMDSTDTQYF
CDR3nt: TGTGCCAGTAGTACCATGGACAGCACAGATACGCAGTATTTT
v_gene: TRBV19
d_gene: .
j_gene: TRBJ2-3
abundance: .

CDR3aa: CASIGREQYF
CDR3nt: TGTGCCAGCATCGGTCGCGAGCAGTACTTC
v_gene: TRBV6-1
d_gene: .
j_gene: TRBJ2-7
abundance: .

CDR3aa: CASSIKGDGLNNEQFF
CDR3nt: TGTGCCAGCAGCATTAAAGGGGACGGACTTAACAATGAGCAGTTCTTC
v_gene: TRBV7-3
d_gene: .
j_gene: TRBJ2-1
abundance: .

CDR3aa: CASKPGQGHQPQHF
CDR3nt: TGTGCCAGCAAACCAGGACAGGGACATCAGCCCCAGCATTTT
v_gene: TRBV28
d_gene: TRBD1
j_gene: TRBJ1-5
abundance: .

CDR3aa: CASSWLAVANTGELFF
CDR3nt: TGTGCCAGCAGTTGGCTAGCGGTCGCGAACACCGGGGAGCTGTTTTTT
v_gene: TRBV6-5
d_gene: TRBD2
j_gene: TRBJ2-2
abundance: .

CDR3aa: CASSMRGLQGQPQHF
CDR3nt: TGTGCCAGTAGTATGAGAGGCCTTCAGGGTCAGCCCCAGCATTTT
v_gene: TRBV19
d_gene: .
j_gene: TRBJ1-5
abundance: few

CDR3aa: CASSPDRPQLNTEAFF
CDR3nt: TGTGCCAGCAGCCCGGACAGGCCCCAGCTGAACACTGAAGCTTTCTTT
v_gene: TRBV6-6
d_gene: TRBD1
j_gene: TRBJ1-1
abundance: once

CDR3aa: CASRQGSGNTIYF
CDR3nt: TGTGCCAGCAGACAGGGTTCCGGAAACACCATATATTTT
v_gene: TRBV6-5
d_gene: .
j_gene: TRBJ1-3
abundance: .